This T cell receptor beta chain appears in the sequencing data of a study of blood T cells in healthy people across ages. For the second PCR, which ran for 7 to 11 cycles, a sample-barcoded 5' primer and a J-beta primer mix were used. Each cDNA molecule carried a tag from a template-switch adaptor that contained 12 random nucleotides. MiXCR was run by TCRdb on the 5' RACE reads, yielding one entry per CDR3 protein. This repertoire shows 800,000 to 950,000 distinct CDR3 sequences, under 50% found once; its top ten account for roughly 13%. The junction had 4 bases not matched to a gene; V was cut back by 2 bases and J by 7 bases. This CDR3 is 15 amino acids long. Germline-derived CDR1 and CDR2 are MNHEY and SVGAGI. As concerns this clonotype: Its antigen remains unidentified.

Whole-study findings and limits: With unsorted PBMCs, a conclusive comparison of naive versus antigen-experienced cells was not possible.

Researchers collected about 9.7 milliliters of peripheral blood from every single donor. V and J are TRBV6-5 and TRBJ1-6, with 8 bases matching TRBD1. This receptor was obtained from a man in his thirties or forties in good health. The specimen sequenced was blood. In nucleotides, the CDR3 is TGTGCCAGCAGTTACGTGGGACAGGCAAATTCACCCCTCCACTTT. It translates to CASSYVGQANSPLHF.